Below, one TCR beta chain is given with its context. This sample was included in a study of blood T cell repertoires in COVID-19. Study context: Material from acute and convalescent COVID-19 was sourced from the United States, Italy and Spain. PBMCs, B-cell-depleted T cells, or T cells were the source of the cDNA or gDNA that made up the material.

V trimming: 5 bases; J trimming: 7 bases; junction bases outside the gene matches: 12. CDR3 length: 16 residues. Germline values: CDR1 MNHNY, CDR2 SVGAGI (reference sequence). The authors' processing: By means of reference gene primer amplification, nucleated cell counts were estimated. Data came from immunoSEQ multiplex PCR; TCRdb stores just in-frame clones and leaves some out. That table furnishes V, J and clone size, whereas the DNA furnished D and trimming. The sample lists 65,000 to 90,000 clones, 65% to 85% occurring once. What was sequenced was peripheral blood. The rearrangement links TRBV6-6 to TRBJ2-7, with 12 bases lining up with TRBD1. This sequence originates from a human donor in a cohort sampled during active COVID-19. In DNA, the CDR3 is TGTGCCAGCAGTCCAATTCCGGGACAGGGGGCGGAGGAGCAGTACTTC. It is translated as CASSPIPGQGAEEQYF.